This T cell receptor (beta chain) is from a study of blood T cell repertoires in COVID-19. Looking at the study overall: Collection of acute and convalescent COVID-19 samples took place in the United States, Italy and Spain. From T cells, B-cell-depleted T cells, or PBMCs came the material, which was cDNA or gDNA.

As handled by the study authors: Scientists estimated how many nucleated cells there were by amplifying reference gene primers. Sequencing was performed with immunoSEQ multiplex PCR; in TCRdb, only in-frame clones are kept and a portion is missing. V, J and clone size are those of that table, while D and trimming were read from the DNA. The sample shows 150,000 to 200,000 clones, approximately 81% of them seen only once. The CDR3 runs to 14 residues. Unmatched junction bases numbered 14, after V lost 11 bases and J lost 8 bases. In germline, CDR1 is MGHDK, CDR2 SYGVNS. Input material: peripheral blood. The origin of this receptor is a human donor with acute or convalescent COVID-19. The donor label of this sample is uncertain. The chain uses TRBV25-1 and TRBJ2-2; 7 nucleotides line up with TRBD1. As DNA, the CDR3 is TGTGCCTCTCGTCCGGGACAGAATTCGGGGGAGCTGTTTTTT. This sequence encodes CASRPGQNSGELFF.